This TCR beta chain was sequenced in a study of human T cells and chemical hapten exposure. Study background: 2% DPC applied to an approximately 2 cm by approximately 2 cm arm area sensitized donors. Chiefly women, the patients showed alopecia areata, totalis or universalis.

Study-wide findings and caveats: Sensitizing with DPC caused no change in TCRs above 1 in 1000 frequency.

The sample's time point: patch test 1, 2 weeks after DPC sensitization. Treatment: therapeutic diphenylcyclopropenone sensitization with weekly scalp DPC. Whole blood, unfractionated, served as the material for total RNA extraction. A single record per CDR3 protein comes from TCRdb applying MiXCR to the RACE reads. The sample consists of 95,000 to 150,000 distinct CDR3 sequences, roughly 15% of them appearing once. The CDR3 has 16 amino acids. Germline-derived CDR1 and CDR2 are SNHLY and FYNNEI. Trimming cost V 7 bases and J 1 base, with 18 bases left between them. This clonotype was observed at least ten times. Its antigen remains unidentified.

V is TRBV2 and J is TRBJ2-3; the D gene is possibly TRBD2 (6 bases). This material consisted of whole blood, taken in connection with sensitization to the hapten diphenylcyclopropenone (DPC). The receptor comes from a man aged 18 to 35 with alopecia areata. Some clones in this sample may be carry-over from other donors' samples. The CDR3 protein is CASMEGLVSGTDTQYF. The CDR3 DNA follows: TGTGCCAGCATGGAGGGACTGGTTTCTGGCACAGATACGCAGTATTTT.